This T cell receptor (beta chain) came from a study of T cell responses to AZD1222 COVID-19 vaccine. Regarding the study as a whole: Increases in Spike-specific TCR breadth and depth were seen after two AZD1222 doses. Sampling that yielded the repertoires occurred only after the peak T cell response. CD4 TCRs linked to vaccination spanned spike, dominating at 160-218 and 743-854. Among the donors, most were white British and more were female, and clonal diversity was possibly underestimated.

To note about this clone: The antigen remains undetermined.

Sequenced by immunoSEQ multiplex PCR; TCRdb stores in-frame clones only, minus some. The table records around 150,000 clones, 85% to 95% of them present only once. V gave up 5 bases and J gave up 3 bases; unmatched junction bases: 6. Germline CDR1 and CDR2: KGHSH and LQKENI. This CDR3 is built from 14 residues. The receptor's source is an adult in good health. This sample comprised peripheral blood, obtained on day 0 of AZD1222 vaccination. The chain joins TRBV18 to TRBJ2-7; 8 nucleotides match TRBD1. As DNA, the CDR3 is TGTGCCAGCTCAGCGGGACAGGATATCTACGAGCAGTACTTC. It translates to CASSAGQDIYEQYF.